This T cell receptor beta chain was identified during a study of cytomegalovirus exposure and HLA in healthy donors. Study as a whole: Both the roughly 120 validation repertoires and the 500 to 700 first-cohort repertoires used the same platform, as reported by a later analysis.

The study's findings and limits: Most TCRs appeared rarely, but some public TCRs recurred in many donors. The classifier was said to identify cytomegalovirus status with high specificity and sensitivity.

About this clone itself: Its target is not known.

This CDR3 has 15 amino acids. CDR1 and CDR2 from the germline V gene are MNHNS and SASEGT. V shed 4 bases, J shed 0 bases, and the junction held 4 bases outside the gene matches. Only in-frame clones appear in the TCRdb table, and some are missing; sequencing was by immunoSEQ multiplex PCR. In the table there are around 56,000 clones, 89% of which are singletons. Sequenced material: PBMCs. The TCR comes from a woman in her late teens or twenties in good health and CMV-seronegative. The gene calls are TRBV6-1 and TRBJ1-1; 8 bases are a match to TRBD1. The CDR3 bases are TGTGCCAGCAGTGCGCGGGACAGGTTGAACACTGAAGCTTTCTTT. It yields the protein CASSARDRLNTEAFF.